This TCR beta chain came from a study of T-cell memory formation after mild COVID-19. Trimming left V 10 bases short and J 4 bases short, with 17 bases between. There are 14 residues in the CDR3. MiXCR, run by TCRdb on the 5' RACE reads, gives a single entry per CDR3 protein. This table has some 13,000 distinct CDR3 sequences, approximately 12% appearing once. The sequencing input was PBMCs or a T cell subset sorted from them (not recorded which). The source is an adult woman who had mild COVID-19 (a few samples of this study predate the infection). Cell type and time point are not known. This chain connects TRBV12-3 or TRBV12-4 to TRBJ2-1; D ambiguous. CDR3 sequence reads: CANRRASGYNEQFF. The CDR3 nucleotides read TGTGCCAACAGACGGGCGTCGGGTTACAATGAGCAGTTCTTC.